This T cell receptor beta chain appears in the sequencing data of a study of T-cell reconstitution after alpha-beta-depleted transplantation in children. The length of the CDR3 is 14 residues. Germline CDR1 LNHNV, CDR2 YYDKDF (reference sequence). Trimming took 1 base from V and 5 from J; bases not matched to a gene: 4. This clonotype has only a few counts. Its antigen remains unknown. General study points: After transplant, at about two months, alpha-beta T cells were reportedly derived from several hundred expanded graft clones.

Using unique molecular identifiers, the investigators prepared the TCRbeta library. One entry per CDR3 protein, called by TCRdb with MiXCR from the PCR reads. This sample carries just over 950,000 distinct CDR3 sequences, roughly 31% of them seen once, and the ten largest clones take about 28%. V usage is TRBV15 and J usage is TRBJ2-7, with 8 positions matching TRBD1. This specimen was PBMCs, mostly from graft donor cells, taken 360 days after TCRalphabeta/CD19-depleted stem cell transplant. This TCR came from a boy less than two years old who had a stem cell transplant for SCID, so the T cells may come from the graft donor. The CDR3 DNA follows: TGTGCCACCAGCAGAGGACAGGGGATCAACGAGCAGTACTTC. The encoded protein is CATSRGQGINEQYF.